The source of this T cell receptor (beta chain) is a study of immune evolution from preneoplasia to lung adenocarcinoma. Study-wide results and limits: Clonality was highest in normal lung, lower in later-stage lesions apparently. Normal lung had the highest top T cell clone frequencies.

There are 15 residues in the CDR3. With 5 bases clipped from V and 4 bases from J, the junction kept 4 bases outside the gene matches. The germline V gene has CDR1 MNHEY and CDR2 SMNVEV (reference sequence). Each case's diagnosis was confirmed by two pathologists on H&E. Assay used: immunoSEQ multiplex PCR; TCRdb lists only in-frame clones, some missing. The sample carries over 4,000 clones, around four fifths recorded once. This clone was picked up a small number of times. Its matching antigen is unknown. The sequence came from an older donor with lung adenocarcinoma. Sequencing input: FFPE adjacent normal lung tissue. The genes are TRBV27 and TRBJ2-1, with 11 bases lining up with TRBD2. The CDR3 region has the DNA TGTGCCAGCAGTGCCCCTAGCGGGAGGTACAATGAGCAGTTCTTC. As protein: CASSAPSGRYNEQFF.